Below are 19 T cell receptor beta chains sequenced from a single sample in a study of blood T cell repertoires in COVID-19. Assay used: immunoSEQ multiplex PCR; TCRdb lists only in-frame clones, some missing. The sample lists 160,000 or so clones, roughly 81% occurring once. The sequenced sample consisted of peripheral blood. The origin of the receptors is a man aged 40-49 years with acute or convalescent COVID-19.

CDR3 loop: CASKPAGGLTGELFF. CDR3 nucleotide sequence: TGCGCCAGCAAGCCGGCGGGGGGACTCACCGGGGAGCTGTTTTTT. V and J are TRBV5-1 and TRBJ2-2; 8 positions agree with TRBD2. V was pared by 6 bases and J by 4 bases, with 8 bases of the junction left unmatched. The V gene's germline CDR1 is SGHRS and CDR2 YFSETQ. The CDR3 loop spans 15 amino acids.

This clone was detected once. The chain is built from TRBV6-6 and TRBJ1-3; D uncertain. Trimming removed 7 bases at V and 0 bases at J, with 13 bases between. Germline-derived CDR1 and CDR2 are MNHNY and SVGAGI (reference sequence). This CDR3 has 15 residues. The CDR3 coding sequence is TGTGCCAGCAAGGAGGGTTCCAACTCTGGAAACACCATATATTTT. As protein: CASKEGSNSGNTIYF.

V is TRBV4-1 and J is TRBJ2-7, with D possibly matching TRBD2 (6 bases). The CDR3 is 15 amino acids. Germline values: CDR1 MGHRA, CDR2 YSYEKL. The V gene lost 0 bases and the J gene lost 0 bases, with 9 bases spanning the gap. The CDR3 region is CASSQDRSGSYEQYF. CDR3 nucleotides: TGCGCCAGCAGCCAAGATCGTAGCGGCTCCTACGAGCAGTACTTC.

V usage is TRBV5-6 and J usage is TRBJ1-2; possibly TRBD1 for D (5 bases). Trimming took 3 bases from V and 4 from J, leaving 13 bases between them. The V gene's germline CDR1 is SGHDT and CDR2 YYEEEE. The CDR3 spans 14 residues. CDR3 in DNA: TGTGCCAGCAGCTACGGGACGCGGGGCTATGGCTACACCTTC. Protein: CASSYGTRGYGYTF.

This sequence joins TRBV11-3 and TRBJ2-1, with TRBD2 matching 14 bases. Trimming at V came to 0 bases and at J to 3 bases, leaving 4 bases not matched to a gene. In germline, CDR1 is SGHNT, CDR2 YENEEA. The CDR3 is made up of 18 amino acids. The CDR3 DNA sequence: TGTGCCAGCAGCTTAGAGGGGACTAGCGGGGGCCTCTACAATGAGCAGTTCTTC. It codes for CASSLEGTSGGLYNEQFF.

V is TRBV7-9 and J is TRBJ1-1; no reliable D call. Germline V gene sequence: CDR1 SEHNR, CDR2 FQNEAQ (reference sequence). The CDR3 contains 14 residues. Trimming shortened V by 3 bases and J by 9 bases, and 17 bases separated the two germline ends. The CDR3 bases are TGTGCCAGCAGCTTTGGCGCGGCCTGGAGTCAAGCTTTCTTT. Its protein product is CASSFGAAWSQAFF.

The rearrangement joins TRBV7-3 to TRBJ1-2; TRBD1 matches at 8 bases. The CDR3 totals 15 residues. The V gene's germline CDR1 is SGHTA and CDR2 FQGTGA. The J segment lost 0 bases and the V segment lost 2 bases, leaving 2 bases of the junction unmatched. The CDR3 region has the DNA TGTGCCAGCAGCTTAGGACAGGGTGCTAACTATGGCTACACCTTC. Residues: CASSLGQGANYGYTF.

The V call is TRBV6-5, the J call TRBJ1-2; 9 bases agree with TRBD1. Germline V lookup: CDR1 MNHEY, CDR2 SVGAGI. The CDR3 has 15 residues. J was trimmed by 8 bases and V by 4 bases; bases with no gene match: 11. CDR3 DNA sequence: TGTGCCAGCAGTTCGATTCCACAGGGGGCGCTGGGCTACACCTTC. Translation gives CASSSIPQGALGYTF.

V is TRBV10-2 and J is TRBJ2-2; TRBD1 aligns across 10 bases. The trim removed 3 bases at V and 6 bases at J, leaving 4 bases unmatched. This CDR3 is 15 amino acids long. CDR1 is WSHSY and CDR2 is SAAADI in the germline V gene. The CDR3 coding sequence is TGCGCCAGCAGTGAACTAGGACAGGGGGCCGGGGAGCTGTTTTTT. Its protein product is CASSELGQGAGELFF.

J is TRBJ1-3 and V is TRBV6-5; TRBD1 aligns across 7 bases. This CDR3 comprises 15 residues. V dropped 7 bases and J dropped 4; count of bases not matched to a gene: 10. Germline V gives CDR1 MNHEY, CDR2 SVGAGI. The CDR3 region has the DNA TGTGCCAGCAACACAGGGGTGATTTTGGGAAACACCATATATTTT. This sequence encodes CASNTGVILGNTIYF.

This rearrangement joins TRBV6-1 to TRBJ1-2; 9 bases map to TRBD1. The junction had 7 bases not matched to a gene; V was cut back by 0 bases and J by 8 bases. Germline V gene lookup returns CDR1 MNHNS and CDR2 SASEGT. This CDR3 has 15 amino acids. In DNA form, the CDR3 reads TGTGCCAGCAGTGAAGCGCTTGGGACAGGGTTAGGCTACACCTTC. Translating it yields CASSEALGTGLGYTF.

This clone was seen once. This chain joins TRBV5-1 and TRBJ2-5, with TRBD2 matching 14 bases. Looked up from germline, CDR1 is SGHRS and CDR2 is YFSETQ. The J segment lost 2 bases and the V segment lost 3 bases, leaving 3 bases of the junction unmatched. The CDR3 loop spans 16 amino acids. The chain's CDR3 is CASSSGTSGGQETQYF. The DNA for the CDR3 is TGCGCCAGCAGCTCTGGGACTAGCGGGGGTCAAGAGACCCAGTACTTC.

V and J are TRBV30 and TRBJ2-3, with 7 bases lining up with TRBD2. The CDR3 loop spans 15 amino acids. The V segment lost 2 bases and the J segment 6 bases; nucleotides outside the gene matches: 11. Germline CDR1 and CDR2: GTSNPN and SVGIG (reference sequence). The CDR3 here is CAWSPSLAFSDTQYF. CDR3 nucleotides: TGTGCCTGGAGTCCATCACTAGCGTTTAGCGATACGCAGTATTTT. Full variable domain (rest looked up from reference TRBV30 and TRBJ2-3): SQTIHQWPATLVQPVGSPLSLECTVEGTSNPNLYWYRQAAGRGLQLLFYSVGIGQISSEVPQNLSASRPQDRQFILSSKKLLLSDSGFYLCAWSPSLAFSDTQYFGPGTRLTVL.

This clone was detected only a few times. The chain has TRBV4-1 and TRBJ1-1; D gene uncertain. CDR1 is MGHRA and CDR2 is YSYEKL in the germline V gene. This CDR3 is 16 amino acids long. The germline V and J ends were trimmed by 4 bases and 0 bases, with 15 bases remaining between them. The CDR3 reads CASSPSFLLMNTEAFF. The CDR3 bases are TGCGCCAGCAGCCCTTCTTTTCTACTCATGAACACTGAAGCTTTCTTT.

J is TRBJ1-1 and V is TRBV30, with a possible D match to TRBD1 (6 bases). V was pared by 3 bases and J by 6 bases, with 20 bases between. This CDR3 has 15 residues. Germline CDR1 reads GTSNPN; CDR2 reads SVGIG (reference sequence). Written as DNA, the CDR3 is TGTGCCTGGAGCCAACGAGAGGGGGTGTTCGCTGAAGCTTTCTTT. Protein product: CAWSQREGVFAEAFF.

The CDR3 region has the DNA TGTGCCATCAGTGACCCCCCACAGGGGCGATACGCCTACGAGCAGTACTTC. This codes for CAISDPPQGRYAYEQYF. The genes are TRBV10-3 and TRBJ2-7; TRBD1 matches 7 bases. Germline loops: CDR1 ENHRY, CDR2 SYGVKD. The CDR3 length is 17 residues. V gave up 3 bases and J gave up 2 bases; unmatched junction bases: 13.

The V and J genes are TRBV19 and TRBJ2-1, with 8 bases identical to TRBD2. The CDR3 covers 19 residues. Germline V lookup: CDR1 LNHDA, CDR2 SQIVND (reference sequence). V shed 5 bases and J 2 bases; nucleotides not matched to a gene: 17. The CDR3 region is CASSVHLTGTRVTYNEQFF. The CDR3, as DNA: TGTGCCAGTAGTGTCCATCTTACCGGGACTAGGGTTACCTACAATGAGCAGTTCTTC. Filled out from reference TRBV19 and TRBJ2-1, the complete variable domain reads DGGITQSPKYLFRKEGQNVTLSCEQNLNHDAMYWYRQDPGQGLRLIYYSQIVNDFQKGDIAEGYSVSREKKESFPLTVTSAQKNPTAFYLCASSVHLTGTRVTYNEQFFGPGTRLTVL.

The CDR3 DNA reads as TGTGCCAGCAGCCCCATCAGGGGGACCGGGGAGCTGTTTTTT. Protein: CASSPIRGTGELFF. The gene calls are TRBV7-9 and TRBJ2-2, with TRBD1 matching over 7 bases. With 5 bases clipped from V and 5 bases from J, the junction kept 5 bases outside the gene matches. The CDR3 spans 14 residues. Germline V CDR1 and CDR2: SEHNR, FQNEAQ (reference sequence).

This clone was counted once. This rearrangement joins TRBV28 to TRBJ2-7, with 10 bases lining up with TRBD2. The germline gives CDR1 MDHEN, CDR2 SYDVKM. V shed 6 bases, J shed 0 bases, and the junction held 5 bases outside the gene matches. The CDR3 has 15 residues. CDR3 nucleotides: TGTGCCAGCAGGAATAGCGGGGGGAGCTCCTACGAGCAGTACTTC. It yields the protein CASRNSGGSSYEQYF.